The following is a TCR beta chain sequence with its context. This clone was seen a few times. Which antigen it targets is not known. Per-nucleotide qualities are absent, and no much larger clonotype sits a single base away. Genomic DNA was extracted from sorted cells for sequencing of the TCRbeta CDR3 region. The immunoSEQ Assay was used for sequencing of TCRbeta CDR3 regions. What TCRdb holds here is the immuneACCESS table cut down to in-frame rearrangements. Part of the clones is not present; checked against another copy, under half of the missing clones reflect an unresolved V gene, and the others are unexplained. This sample has around 48,000 clones in its table, and 77% of those were observed once. Around 2.5% of the sample belongs to the ten largest clones. This entry comes from a study of OX40 agonist ivuxolimab in advanced cancers. Background on the whole study: Ivuxolimab was a fully human IgG2 agonistic monoclonal antibody targeting the costimulatory receptor OX40 (CD134). Of the roughly 52 dose-escalation patients, hepatocellular carcinoma was present in 19, melanoma in some 15, renal cell carcinoma in 9 and head and neck cancer in 9. The dose-escalation cohort was about 86% male with a mean age of about 65 years, ranging from roughly 23 to 85. Intravenous ivuxolimab was administered to patients every 2 weeks at six dose levels: 0.01, 0.1, 0.3, 1.5, 3 and 10 mg/kg. The paper covers the monotherapy dose-escalation part of the phase I ivuxolimab trial, which included N = 52 patients. Partial responses occurred in three dose-escalation patients: two with cutaneous melanoma and one with hepatocellular carcinoma. Patients were allowed to have had prior anti-PD-1, anti-PD-L1 or anti-CTLA-4 therapy, and 30% to 40% of the dose-escalation patients had been treated with checkpoint inhibitors. The purpose of peripheral TCRbeta sequencing was to test whether ivuxolimab changed TCR sequence diversity and led to clonal T-cell expansion. Beyond this particular receptor, the publication reports: At doses from 0.1 to 3.0 mg/kg, clonal expansion was seen in both CD4+ and CD8+ blood T cells between baseline and week 6. Low levels of normalized T-cell clonal expansion were also seen in some patients who did not respond. After ivuxolimab, more expanded clones were found on average in CD8+ T cells than in CD4+ T cells. Antigen specificity was not determined for the clonally expanded peripheral T cells. In partial responders in the 0.1-3.0 mg/kg groups, normalized peripheral clonal expansion was found to be among the lowest, especially among CD8+ T cells.

Taken from the germline V gene, the CDR1 and CDR2 loops are SGHDT and YYEEEE. V is cut back by 3 bases and J by 9 bases, with 8 bases in the junction unmatched. The CDR3 starts with the cysteine, ends with the phenylalanine, and has 15 residues. The entry retains the CDR3 DNA only, 45 bases that are in frame from base 1. The trial excluded patients who had a history of autoimmune disease or who were on systemic immunosuppression. Peripheral blood for TCR sequencing was collected from all dose cohorts at baseline, on cycle 4 day 1, and on cycle 7 day 1. The samples were taken from a phase I, first-in-human, multicenter, open-label dose-escalation trial of ivuxolimab. Adults with locally advanced or metastatic melanoma, renal cell, hepatocellular, or head and neck squamous cell carcinoma were enrolled in the trial. Before TCR sequencing, CD4+ T cells and CD8+ T cells were sorted from peripheral blood as separate populations.

The sequenced sample was CD4+ or CD8+ T cells sorted from blood, obtained in a trial of the OX40 agonist ivuxolimab. This TCR came from an adult with an advanced solid tumor such as melanoma, head and neck, liver or kidney cancer. The rearranged segments are TRBV5-6 and TRBJ2-1; 11 bases in the junction line up with TRBD2. The CDR3: CASSYSGRADGEQFF. The DNA sequence reads TGTGCCAGCAGCTATAGCGGGAGGGCCGACGGTGAGCAGTTCTTC. Where the CDR3 stops, the reference TRBV5-6 and TRBJ2-1 genes take over; the full variable domain is DAGVTQSPTHLIKTRGQQVTLRCSPKSGHDTVSWYQQALGQGPQFIFQYYEEEERQRGNFPDRFSGHQFPNYSSELNVNALLLGDSALYLCASSYSGRADGEQFFGPGTRLTVL.